Listed below are T cell receptor beta chains from one sample, sequenced in a study of shared clonotypes between healthy human individuals. The protocol was immunoSEQ multiplex PCR, while the TCRdb copy is restricted to in-frame clones and leaves out a portion. This sample has about 190,000 clones, with approximately 61% found just once. Material: memory CD4+ T cells sorted from blood. Source of these receptors: a man in his thirties or forties in good health. Each CDR3 is given with its conserved first and last residue. D genes are given only for firm matches. Expanded clones are given a class, and other clones once, few, many or no size at all.

D	size	V	J	DNA	CDR3
NA	NA	TRBV14	TRBJ2-7	TGTGCCAGCAGCCAACACTACGAGCAGTACTTC	CASSQHYEQYF
TRBD1	NA	TRBV9	TRBJ1-4	TGTGCCAGCAGCGCCGAAACCGGGACAGGGAGCGAAAAACTGTTTTTT	CASSAETGTGSEKLFF
TRBD1	few	TRBV7-8	TRBJ1-4	TGTGCCAGCAGCTTATCCGGGACAGGGGTCGAAAAACTGTTTTTT	CASSLSGTGVEKLFF
NA	NA	TRBV11-3	TRBJ2-1	TGTGCCAGCAGCTTTAACAGCAATGAGCAGTTCTTC	CASSFNSNEQFF
NA	NA	TRBV15	TRBJ2-7	TGTGCCACCAGCATAGACAGGTCCTACGAGCAGTACTTC	CATSIDRSYEQYF
TRBD2	NA	TRBV5-1	TRBJ2-7	TGCGCCAGCAGCTCACTAGCGGGAGTAGGCTACGAGCAGTACTTC	CASSSLAGVGYEQYF
NA	NA	TRBV5-6	TRBJ2-1	TGTGCCAGCAGCCCGCAGTTGAGAGGCAATGAGCAGTTCTTC	CASSPQLRGNEQFF
NA	NA	TRBV5-4	TRBJ2-3	TGTGCCAGCAGCCCGAGAAGACAGCTAGGTAGCACAGATACGCAGTATTTT	CASSPRRQLGSTDTQYF
TRBD1	NA	TRBV10-3	TRBJ1-1	TGTGCCATCAGATCGACAGGGGGAACTGAAGCTTTCTTT	CAIRSTGGTEAFF
TRBD2	NA	TRBV5-1	TRBJ2-3	TGCGCCAGCAGCTCCGGGACTAGTGGGTTGGATACGCAGTATTTT	CASSSGTSGLDTQYF
TRBD2	few	TRBV7-8	TRBJ2-5	TGTGCCAGCAGCTTAGGCGGGAGAGAGACCCAGTACTTC	CASSLGGRETQYF
NA	NA	TRBV2	TRBJ1-2	TGTGCCAGCAGTAAGACCGCGGAATCTTCCTATGGCTACACCTTC	CASSKTAESSYGYTF
NA	NA	TRBV7-9	TRBJ2-1	TGTGCCAGCAGCTTGAAGGGTGGCTCCTACAATGAGCAGTTCTTC	CASSLKGGSYNEQFF
NA	few	TRBV5-5	TRBJ1-5	TGTGCCAGCAGCCTTGGATTGTCCGATCAGCCCCAGCATTTT	CASSLGLSDQPQHF
NA	NA	TRBV28	TRBJ1-2	TGTGCCAGCAGTGCATCGACAGTCTATGGCTACACCTTC	CASSASTVYGYTF
NA	NA	TRBV5-1	TRBJ2-7	TGCGCCAGCAGCGAAAGGACCGTGGCGGTCTACGAGCAGTACTTC	CASSERTVAVYEQYF
TRBD1	NA	TRBV5-1	TRBJ2-2	TGCGCCAGCAGCCAACGGACAGGGGCCACCGGGGAGCTGTTTTTT	CASSQRTGATGELFF
NA	few	TRBV25-1	TRBJ2-7	TGTGCCAGCAGGGCTGAGGTTAGCTACGAGCAGTACTTC	CASRAEVSYEQYF
TRBD2	NA	TRBV9	TRBJ2-7	TGTGCCAGCAGCGTAGGAACTAGCGGCTACGAGCAGTACTTC	CASSVGTSGYEQYF
NA	NA	TRBV11-2	TRBJ1-1	TGTGCCAGCAGCCCTCCCGTGAGGCTGGCTTTCTTT	CASSPPVRLAFF